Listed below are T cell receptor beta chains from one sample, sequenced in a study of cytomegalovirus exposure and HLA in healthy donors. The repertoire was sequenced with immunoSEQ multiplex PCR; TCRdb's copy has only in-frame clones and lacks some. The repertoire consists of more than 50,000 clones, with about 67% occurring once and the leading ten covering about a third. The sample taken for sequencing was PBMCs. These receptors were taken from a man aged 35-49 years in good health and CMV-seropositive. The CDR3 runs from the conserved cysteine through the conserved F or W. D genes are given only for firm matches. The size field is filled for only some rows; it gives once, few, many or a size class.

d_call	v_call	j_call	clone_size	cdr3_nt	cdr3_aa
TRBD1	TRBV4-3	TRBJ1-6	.	TGCGCCAGCAGCCAAGATAACAGGGGATTCCGAGGTTCACCCCTCCACTTT	CASSQDNRGFRGSPLHF
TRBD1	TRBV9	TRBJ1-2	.	TGTGCCAGCAGCATTACAGGGGACTATGGCTACACCTTC	CASSITGDYGYTF
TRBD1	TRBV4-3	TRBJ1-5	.	TGCGCCAGCAGCCGCTCCTTGGACAGGGGTCAGCCCCAGCATTTT	CASSRSLDRGQPQHF
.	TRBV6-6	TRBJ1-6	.	TGTGCCAGCCAGGGAAGCTCCTATAATTCACCCCTCCACTTT	CASQGSSYNSPLHF
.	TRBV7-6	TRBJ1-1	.	TGTGCCAGCAGCTCCGGGACAACGAACACTGAAGCTTTCTTT	CASSSGTTNTEAFF
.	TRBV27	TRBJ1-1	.	TGTGCCAGCAGTTCCGTCGACAGGATGGGCACTGAAGCTTTCTTT	CASSSVDRMGTEAFF
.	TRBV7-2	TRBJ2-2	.	TGTGCCAGCACCATAGCCTCCGGGGTTAGCACCGGGGAGCTGTTTTTT	CASTIASGVSTGELFF
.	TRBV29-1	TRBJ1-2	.	TGCAGCGTTGAAGATCTTTCGGGGGACTATGGCTACACCTTC	CSVEDLSGDYGYTF
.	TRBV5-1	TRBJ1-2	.	TGCGCCAGCAGCTTGGATACCAGGGACTATGGCTACACCTTC	CASSLDTRDYGYTF
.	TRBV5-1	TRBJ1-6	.	TGCGCCAGCAGCTTGAGCCAGGCCGTGGATTCACCCCTCCACTTT	CASSLSQAVDSPLHF
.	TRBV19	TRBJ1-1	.	TGTGCCAGCCACCCCAGGGTGAACACTGAAGCTTTCTTT	CASHPRVNTEAFF
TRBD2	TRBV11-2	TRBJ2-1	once	TGTGCCAGCAGCTTATTCCCAGCGGGGGGGTACAATGAGCAGTTCTTC	CASSLFPAGGYNEQFF
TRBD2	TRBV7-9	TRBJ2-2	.	TGTGCCCTTAGCGGGGTGAACACCGGGGAGCTGTTTTTT	CALSGVNTGELFF
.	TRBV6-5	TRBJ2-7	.	TGTGCCAGCAGTCCCCCCGGGGCGGGGACGGGTCGGCAGTACTTC	CASSPPGAGTGRQYF
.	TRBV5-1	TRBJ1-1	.	TGCGCCAGCAGCCTCTTGACAGAGAACACTGAAGCTTTCTTT	CASSLLTENTEAFF
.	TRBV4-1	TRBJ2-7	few	TGCGCCAGCAGCCAAGTAGGGAGCGGAGAGCAGTACTTC	CASSQVGSGEQYF
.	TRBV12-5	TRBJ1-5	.	TGTGCTAGTGGCCGCGGACAACAGAATCAGCCCCAGCATTTT	CASGRGQQNQPQHF
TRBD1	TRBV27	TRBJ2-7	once	TGTGCCAGCAGGAAATTCGGGACAGGCTTTTACGAGCAGTACTTC	CASRKFGTGFYEQYF
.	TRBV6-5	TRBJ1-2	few	TGTGCCAGCAGTTCCACTCGCTATGGCTACACCTTC	CASSSTRYGYTF
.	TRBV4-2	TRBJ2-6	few	TGTGCCAGCAGCCCCAATCCTAACTCTGGGGCCAACGTCCTGACTTTC	CASSPNPNSGANVLTF
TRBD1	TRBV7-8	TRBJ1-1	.	TGTGCCAGCAGCTCAGGGGACAGACAGGTGGAAGCTTTCTTT	CASSSGDRQVEAFF
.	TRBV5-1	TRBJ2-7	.	TGCGCCAGCAGCTTGGGAGTTGACAGCCTACCGGACGAGCAGTACTTC	CASSLGVDSLPDEQYF
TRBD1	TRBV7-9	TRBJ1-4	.	TGTGCCAGCAGCCGAATTACAGGGGGTGGGGAAAAACTGTTTTTT	CASSRITGGGEKLFF
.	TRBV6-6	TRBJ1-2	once	TGTGCCAGCAGTTACTCGAGCGGGGGCGATGGCTACACCTTC	CASSYSSGGDGYTF
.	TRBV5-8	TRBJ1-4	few	TGTGCCAGCAGTAGACGAGGAGCAACTAATGAAAAACTGTTTTTT	CASSRRGATNEKLFF
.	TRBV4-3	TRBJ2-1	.	TGCGCCAGCAGCCAAGAGAACCGCTACGGTGAGCAGTTCTTC	CASSQENRYGEQFF
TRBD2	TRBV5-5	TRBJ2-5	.	TGTGCCAGCAGATTGGGACTAGCGGTAAAAGAGACCCAGTACTTC	CASRLGLAVKETQYF
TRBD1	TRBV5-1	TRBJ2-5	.	TGCGCCAGCAGCGGGCGACAGGGTGCAGGGGGTACCCAGTACTTC	CASSGRQGAGGTQYF
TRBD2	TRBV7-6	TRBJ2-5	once	TGTGCCAGCAGCCTAGGGACTAGCGGGGGCCGGAAGACCCAGTACTTC	CASSLGTSGGRKTQYF
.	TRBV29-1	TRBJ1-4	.	TGCAGCGTTGAGGTTTCTGCGAGTGGAAAACTGTTTTTT	CSVEVSASGKLFF
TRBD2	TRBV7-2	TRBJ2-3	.	TGTGCCAGCAGCTTAGAACCGGGGGGGGCCCGCGGGACGCAGTATTTT	CASSLEPGGARGTQYF
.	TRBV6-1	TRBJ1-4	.	TGTGCCAGCAACAGATGGGGGCTGAGCAGTGAAAAACTGTTTTTT	CASNRWGLSSEKLFF
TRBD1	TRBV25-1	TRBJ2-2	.	TGTGCCAGCAGCGGGACAGGGGGCTCCGGGGAGCTGTTTTTT	CASSGTGGSGELFF
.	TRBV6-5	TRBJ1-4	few	TGTGCCAGCAGTTACGACAGTGGGGAAAAACTGTTTTTT	CASSYDSGEKLFF
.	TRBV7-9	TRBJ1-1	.	TGTGCCAGCAGCCTAGGGGGGGTGAACACTGAAGCTTTCTTT	CASSLGGVNTEAFF
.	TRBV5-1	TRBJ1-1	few	TGCGCCAGCAGCCCGTCCACACCCCCCCCTGAAGCTTTCTTT	CASSPSTPPPEAFF
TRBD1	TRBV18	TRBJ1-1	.	TGTGCCAGCTCACCATTCGGGACAGGGAACACTGAAGCTTTCTTT	CASSPFGTGNTEAFF
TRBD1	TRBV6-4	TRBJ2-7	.	TGTGCCAGCAGTGACTCGATTTTACAGGGGGTCGGCGAGCAGTACTTC	CASSDSILQGVGEQYF
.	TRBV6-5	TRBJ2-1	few	TGTGCCAGCAGGGATCTTCAGGGTACCCGGCAGTTCTTC	CASRDLQGTRQFF
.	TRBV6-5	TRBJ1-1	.	TGTGCCAGCAGTTACTCGGTTGGGGGCGTTGGGGCTTTCTTT	CASSYSVGGVGAFF
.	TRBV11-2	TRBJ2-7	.	TGTGCCAGCAGCGCCGGGGTACCCCGGGACGAGCAGTACTTC	CASSAGVPRDEQYF
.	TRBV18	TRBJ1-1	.	TGTGCCAGCTCACTCATGGAGGGGTTAAACGGGGAAGCTTTCTTT	CASSLMEGLNGEAFF